Listed below are T cell receptor beta chains from one sample, sequenced in a study of tumor-infiltrating lymphocytes in oesophageal squamous cell carcinoma. MiXCR, run by TCRdb on the PCR reads, gives a single entry per CDR3 protein. The sample contains under 25,000 distinct CDR3 sequences, around 40% of which appear only once. Sample: blood. Receptors originate from a male donor with esophageal squamous cell carcinoma. The CDR3 runs from the conserved cysteine through the conserved F or W. Fields, in order: D gene, J gene, clone size, CDR3 length, V gene, CDR3 DNA, CDR3 protein. D genes are given only for firm matches. Clone size, where shown, is once, few, many, or a class for clones that have expanded.

D gene: TRBD2
J gene: TRBJ2-1
clone size: -
CDR3 length: 16
V gene: TRBV6-1
CDR3 DNA: TGTGCCAGCAGGTATAAGACTAGCGAGAGAGGCAATGAGCAGTTCTTC
CDR3 protein: CASRYKTSERGNEQFF

D gene: -
J gene: TRBJ1-2
clone size: -
CDR3 length: 13
V gene: TRBV15
CDR3 DNA: TGTGCCACCAGCAGGGACAACGTCTATGGCTACACCTTC
CDR3 protein: CATSRDNVYGYTF

D gene: -
J gene: TRBJ2-5
clone size: medium-sized
CDR3 length: 13
V gene: TRBV7-2
CDR3 DNA: TGTGCCAGCAGCTTAGGACCGCAAGAGACCCAGTACTTC
CDR3 protein: CASSLGPQETQYF

D gene: TRBD2
J gene: TRBJ2-2
clone size: many
CDR3 length: 16
V gene: TRBV28
CDR3 DNA: TGTGCCAGCAGTTTATGGCGGGGGTCGGGCACCGGGGAGCTGTTTTTT
CDR3 protein: CASSLWRGSGTGELFF

D gene: -
J gene: TRBJ1-2
clone size: -
CDR3 length: 13
V gene: TRBV6-6
CDR3 DNA: TGTGCCAGCAGTTACTCGACGGACTATGGCTACACCTTC
CDR3 protein: CASSYSTDYGYTF

D gene: -
J gene: TRBJ2-2
clone size: -
CDR3 length: 13
V gene: TRBV20-1
CDR3 DNA: TGCAGTGCTAGAACCGGGACCACCGGGGAGCTGTTTTTT
CDR3 protein: CSARTGTTGELFF

D gene: -
J gene: TRBJ2-7
clone size: few
CDR3 length: 17
V gene: TRBV7-2
CDR3 DNA: TGTGCCAGCAGCCCTAGAAGCAGGGCCGCCCCGGTCCGCGAGCAGTACTTC
CDR3 protein: CASSPRSRAAPVREQYF

D gene: TRBD1
J gene: TRBJ1-2
clone size: many
CDR3 length: 15
V gene: TRBV5-1
CDR3 DNA: TGCGCCAGCAGCTCGACAGGGGAAGCTAACTATGGCTACACCTTC
CDR3 protein: CASSSTGEANYGYTF

D gene: -
J gene: TRBJ2-7
clone size: once
CDR3 length: 13
V gene: TRBV28
CDR3 DNA: TGTGCCAGCGGATACCGGGACAACTACGAGCAGTACTTC
CDR3 protein: CASGYRDNYEQYF

D gene: -
J gene: TRBJ2-2
clone size: many
CDR3 length: 14
V gene: TRBV7-3
CDR3 DNA: TGTGCCAGCGCGAACTACCGGAACACCGGGGAGCTGTTTTTT
CDR3 protein: CASANYRNTGELFF

D gene: TRBD2
J gene: TRBJ2-1
clone size: -
CDR3 length: 15
V gene: TRBV20-1
CDR3 DNA: TGCAGTGCCACCTTAGCGGGGGGGTCCTACAATGAGCAGTTCTTC
CDR3 protein: CSATLAGGSYNEQFF

D gene: TRBD1
J gene: TRBJ1-2
clone size: few
CDR3 length: 13
V gene: TRBV3-1
CDR3 DNA: TGTGCCAGCAGCCGGGGACAGTCCTATGGCTACACCTTC
CDR3 protein: CASSRGQSYGYTF

D gene: -
J gene: TRBJ2-4
clone size: once
CDR3 length: 19
V gene: TRBV7-2
CDR3 DNA: TGTGCCAGCAGCGCGCGTGGGTCTGCGGTGGTTCCGGCCAAAAACATTCAGTACTTC
CDR3 protein: CASSARGSAVVPAKNIQYF

D gene: -
J gene: TRBJ1-1
clone size: many
CDR3 length: 12
V gene: TRBV28
CDR3 DNA: TGTGCCAGCAGCCCCGAGAGGGCACAGGCTTTCTTT
CDR3 protein: CASSPERAQAFF

D gene: TRBD1
J gene: TRBJ2-7
clone size: -
CDR3 length: 15
V gene: TRBV7-2
CDR3 DNA: TGTGCCAGCAGCTTTCTTGGACAGGGGACCTACGAGCAGTACTTC
CDR3 protein: CASSFLGQGTYEQYF

D gene: -
J gene: TRBJ2-4
clone size: -
CDR3 length: 15
V gene: TRBV7-2
CDR3 DNA: TGTGCCAGCAGCTCGATGCTTACAGCCTACAATGAGCAGTACTTC
CDR3 protein: CASSSMLTAYNEQYF

D gene: TRBD2
J gene: TRBJ2-2
clone size: few
CDR3 length: 16
V gene: TRBV9
CDR3 DNA: TGTGCCAGCAGCCCCTGGTCTAGCGGGAGTTCTGGGGAGCTGTTTTTT
CDR3 protein: CASSPWSSGSSGELFF

D gene: -
J gene: TRBJ2-1
clone size: -
CDR3 length: 15
V gene: TRBV14
CDR3 DNA: TGTGCCAGCAGTGATGGCCGGATCTATAATTCACCCCTCCACTTC
CDR3 protein: CASSDGRIYNSPLHF

D gene: -
J gene: TRBJ2-5
clone size: many
CDR3 length: 13
V gene: TRBV24-1
CDR3 DNA: TGTGCCACCAGTGATACGGGGGTAGAGACCCAGTACTTC
CDR3 protein: CATSDTGVETQYF

D gene: -
J gene: TRBJ2-7
clone size: -
CDR3 length: 13
V gene: TRBV9
CDR3 DNA: TGTGCCAGCAGCGTAGGAGGGTTTGCCGAGCAGTACTTC
CDR3 protein: CASSVGGFAEQYF

D gene: -
J gene: TRBJ2-2
clone size: many
CDR3 length: 15
V gene: TRBV5-1
CDR3 DNA: TGCGCCAGCAGCCCCAGACCCGGGAACACCGGGGAGCTGTTTTTT
CDR3 protein: CASSPRPGNTGELFF

D gene: TRBD2
J gene: TRBJ2-3
clone size: many
CDR3 length: 15
V gene: TRBV6-1
CDR3 DNA: TGTGCCAGCAAATCGGGGGGGCTAGAGACAGATACGCAGTATTTT
CDR3 protein: CASKSGGLETDTQYF

D gene: TRBD1
J gene: TRBJ2-5
clone size: -
CDR3 length: 15
V gene: TRBV20-1
CDR3 DNA: TGCAGTGCTAGAGGAATGCAGGGGGCAACAGAGACCCAGTACTTC
CDR3 protein: CSARGMQGATETQYF

D gene: -
J gene: TRBJ2-5
clone size: many
CDR3 length: 16
V gene: TRBV5-1
CDR3 DNA: TGCGCCAGCAGCCCGGCAACTGGGGGTCGAGAAGAGACCCAGTACTTC
CDR3 protein: CASSPATGGREETQYF

D gene: -
J gene: TRBJ1-5
clone size: -
CDR3 length: 14
V gene: TRBV9
CDR3 DNA: TGTGCCAGCAGCGTAGAGGCCCATTCCTGGCCCCAGCATTTT
CDR3 protein: CASSVEAHSWPQHF

D gene: TRBD1
J gene: TRBJ2-1
clone size: few
CDR3 length: 16
V gene: TRBV7-8
CDR3 DNA: TGTGCCAGCAGCTCCCGGGACAGGGGGGACTACAATGAGCAGTTCTTC
CDR3 protein: CASSSRDRGDYNEQFF